The 15 T cell receptor beta chains below were found in one sample sequenced in a study of metastatic and nonmetastatic thyroid tumors. No patient received treatment before thyroid surgery. TCRdb ran MiXCR on the PCR reads. The sample consists of fewer than 20,000 clones, around 16% of them appearing once. The sequenced material came from blood. Source of these receptors: a female donor with papillary thyroid cancer or a benign thyroid nodule (not recorded which). Some clones in this sample may be carry-over from other donors' samples.

This clone is judged medium-sized. The rearrangement joins TRBV5-1 to TRBJ1-2, with TRBD1 as a possible D gene (5 bases). The CDR3 has 18 amino acids. The V end lost 4 bases, the J end lost 4 bases, and 26 bases lay between the germline ends. The germline V gene encodes CDR1 SGHRS and CDR2 YFSETQ. This chain's CDR3 is CASSPGPGGANLLYGYTF. CDR3 sequence (DNA): TGCGCCAGCAGCCCCGGACCGGGGGGTGCGAACCTCCTCTATGGCTACACCTTC.

For this clone: This may stem from a read error, because a much larger clone lies one nucleotide away. The rearrangement uses TRBV10-2 and TRBJ2-1; no definite D call. The CDR3 has 11 residues. Germline-derived CDR1 and CDR2 are WSHSY and SAAADI. The CDR3 coding sequence is TGCGCCAGCAGTGATTACAATGAGCATTTCTTC. Amino acid sequence: CASSDYNEHFF.

In its sample, this clone was seen many times. The chain combines TRBV19 with TRBJ2-6; 7 bases line up with TRBD1. J lost 3 bases, V lost 4 bases, and 9 bases had no gene match. Germline V CDR1 and CDR2: LNHDA, SQIVND (reference sequence). The CDR3 contains 17 residues. The CDR3 spells CASSNRPTGVGANVLTF. As DNA, the CDR3 is TGTGCCAGTAGTAACCGTCCTACAGGGGTTGGGGCCAACGTCCTGACTTTC.

The V call is TRBV20-1, the J call TRBJ2-1, with TRBD2 matching 9 bases. The CDR3 has 14 amino acids. Unmatched junction bases numbered 9, after V lost 6 bases and J lost 6 bases. Per the germline V gene, CDR1 is DFQATT and CDR2 is SNEGSKA (reference sequence). The CDR3 DNA reads TGCAGTGCGGGGAGTCTAGCGGGATTCAATGAGCAGTTCTTC. Translation gives CSAGSLAGFNEQFF.

This clone was recorded many times. CDR3 sequence (DNA): TGTGCCTGGAGTGAAAACTCCCGCAATCAGCCCCAGCATTTT. Its protein product is CAWSENSRNQPQHF. The chain carries TRBV30 and TRBJ1-5; D ambiguous. This CDR3 comprises 14 residues. Trimming cost V 1 base and J 2 bases, with 9 bases left between them. The V gene's germline CDR1 is GTSNPN and CDR2 SVGIG (reference sequence).

The chain employs TRBV12-3 or TRBV12-4 and TRBJ2-7; TRBD1 matches 7 bases. The V segment lost 5 bases and the J segment 3 bases; nucleotides outside the gene matches: 13. The length of the CDR3 is 16 residues. The CDR3 sequence: CASSPQATGIHYEQYF. CDR3 nucleotide sequence: TGTGCCAGCAGTCCACAAGCGACAGGGATTCACTACGAGCAGTACTTC.

This clone was found many times. CDR3 amino acids: CASSASERYEQYF. The CDR3 coding sequence is TGTGCCAGCAGCGCTAGCGAACGCTACGAGCAGTACTTC. The chain joins TRBV3-1 to TRBJ2-7, with TRBD2 as a possible D gene (6 bases). This CDR3 contains 13 residues. V lost 5 bases to trimming and J lost 3 bases, with 11 bases between them. CDR1 and CDR2 (germline): LGHDT, YNNKEL (reference sequence).

This clone was seen at least ten times. V is TRBV19 and J is TRBJ1-2, with TRBD1 identical over 7 bases. CDR1 is LNHDA, CDR2 SQIVND, per germline (reference sequence). The CDR3 is 15 amino acids. V lost 1 base to trimming and J lost 4 bases; unmatched junction nucleotides: 6. The CDR3 loop reads CASSIGLGQSYGYTF. CDR3 DNA sequence: TGTGCCAGTAGTATAGGGCTGGGACAGAGCTATGGCTACACCTTC.

In its sample, this clone was seen many times. Other DNA sequences in the same sample also yield this CDR3. The chain links TRBV7-2 to TRBJ2-5, with 7 bases that match TRBD1. The V gene end was trimmed by 5 bases and the J gene end by 5 bases; junction bases not matched to a gene: 14. The CDR3 length is 16 residues. CDR1 SGHTA and CDR2 FQGNSA come from the germline V gene. CDR3 in DNA: TGTGCCAGCAGCCCCCATTTAGGGGGCCATCGGGAGACCCAGTACTTC. Translated: CASSPHLGGHRETQYF.

Details on this clone: One junction end disagrees with the germline gene, perhaps due to a read error. The genes are TRBV19 and TRBJ1-3, with D uncertain. The CDR3 extends over 14 amino acids. The germline CDR1 and CDR2 sequences are LNHDA and SQIVND (reference sequence). The CDR3 reads CARRVEASGNTIYF. Here the CDR3 DNA reads TGTGCCCGTAGGGTGGAAGCCTCTGGAAACACCATATATTTT.

This clone is labeled medium-sized (0.01 to 0.1%). V usage is TRBV6-2 or TRBV6-3 and J usage is TRBJ1-1, with D hard to call. CDR3 length: 14 residues. CDR1 is MNHEY and CDR2 is SVGEGT in the germline V gene. Trimming shortened V by 5 bases and J by 1 base, and 11 bases separated the two germline ends. The CDR3 DNA reads TGTGCCAGCAGTCCCGTAGGGCAGAACACTGAAGCTTTCTTT. This translates into CASSPVGQNTEAFF.

This clone has a count of ten or more. The gene calls are TRBV20-1 and TRBJ1-2; D possibly corresponds to TRBD1 (5 bases). From germline, CDR1 is DFQATT and CDR2 SNEGSKA (reference sequence). CDR3 size: 12 residues. V shed 4 bases and J shed 2 bases, with 8 bases lying between them. CDR3 sequence (DNA): TGCAGTGCTAAGACAGAAAACTATGGCTACACCTTC. This gives the protein CSAKTENYGYTF.

This clone is termed medium-sized. This chain connects TRBV28 to TRBJ2-7; no clear D gene. The germline V gene has CDR1 MDHEN and CDR2 SYDVKM. V lost 2 bases and J lost 3, with 14 bases in between. The CDR3 extends over 15 amino acids. CDR3 DNA sequence: TGTGCCAGCAGTTTAAGGTCACTGACTGGCTACGAGCAGTACTTC. Its protein is CASSLRSLTGYEQYF. Drawing the rest from reference TRBV28 and TRBJ2-7, the complete variable domain is DVKVTQSSRYLVKRTGEKVFLECVQDMDHENMFWYRQDPGLGLRLIYFSYDVKMKEKGDIPEGYSVSREKKERFSLILESASTNQTSMYLCASSLRSLTGYEQYFGPGTRLTVT.

Sample share makes this clone medium-sized (0.01 to 0.1%). The rearrangement joins TRBV6-5 to TRBJ1-6, with 9 bases identical to TRBD1. Trimming took 0 bases from V and 9 from J; bases not matched to a gene: 0. Per germline, CDR1 MNHEY and CDR2 SVGAGI. The CDR3 runs to 14 residues. The CDR3 spells CASSYSGQGSPLHF. The DNA of the CDR3 is TGTGCCAGCAGTTACTCGGGACAGGGTTCACCCCTCCACTTT.

This clone occurred many times. This sample includes further DNA sequences coding for the same CDR3. The V and J genes are TRBV20-1 and TRBJ2-3; TRBD2 matches 10 bases. This CDR3 is 15 amino acids long. J gave up 1 base and V 7 bases, and 8 bases lay outside the gene matches. Germline V CDR1 and CDR2: DFQATT, SNEGSKA (reference sequence). Here the CDR3 reads CSVAGGAGGTDTQYF. The CDR3 DNA sequence: TGCAGTGTAGCGGGGGGCGCGGGAGGCACAGATACGCAGTATTTT.